This is a list of T cell receptor beta chains from one sample in a study of T-cell memory formation after mild COVID-19. Using its own MiXCR run on the 5' RACE reads, TCRdb lists one record per CDR3 protein. This sample carries about 110,000 distinct CDR3 sequences, 20% to 25% of them seen once, and the ten largest clones take about 42%. What was sequenced was PBMCs or a T cell subset sorted from them (not recorded which). The source is a man between 18 and 29 years old who had mild COVID-19 (a few samples of this study predate the infection). Cell type and time point are not known. CDR3s include the opening cysteine and the closing phenylalanine or tryptophan. The order of the fields is J gene, V gene, CDR3 protein.

TRBJ1-1 | TRBV29-1 | CSVGRGGTEAFF
TRBJ1-1 | TRBV9 | CASSVGVALNTEAFF
TRBJ2-5 | TRBV4-1 | CASSQAALAGGGRETQYF
TRBJ2-3 | TRBV28 | CASSLGTWDTQYF
TRBJ2-3 | TRBV29-1 | CSVEDRGRQDTQYF
TRBJ2-1 | TRBV5-1 | CASSFNPTQGGNEQFF
TRBJ1-2 | TRBV6-5 | CASSYPGVGYTF
TRBJ2-7 | TRBV7-9 | CASSYDDRSPYEQYF
TRBJ2-3 | TRBV7-9 | CASSYRGLTDTQYF
TRBJ2-1 | TRBV6-2/TRBV6-3 | CASSYPGAEGNEQFF
TRBJ2-1 | TRBV7-2 | CASSPPASEQFF
TRBJ2-1 | TRBV11-1 | CASSLLPGYNEQFF
TRBJ1-2 | TRBV29-1 | CSVGPNSGYGYTF
TRBJ2-2 | TRBV7-6 | CASSFLAQENTGELFF
TRBJ1-2 | TRBV7-9 | CASSFRGRDSHGYTF
TRBJ2-5 | TRBV7-7 | CASSLRGGTLVTQYF
TRBJ2-5 | TRBV6-5 | CASSSLYVETQYF
TRBJ2-1 | TRBV7-2 | CASSLGSDNEQFF
TRBJ1-2 | TRBV7-3 | CASSLAGTGGGGYTF
TRBJ2-2 | TRBV25-1 | CASSGTGDAGELFF
TRBJ2-7 | TRBV4-1 | CASSRETSSSYEQYF
TRBJ2-5 | TRBV14 | CASSQIPRTSGLETQYF
TRBJ2-7 | TRBV4-1 | CASSQGGGENEQYF
TRBJ1-2 | TRBV29-1 | CSVEAAKNYGYTF
TRBJ2-5 | TRBV29-1 | CSVESGRGYQETQYF
TRBJ2-5 | TRBV7-6 | CASSLVPGGVETQYF
TRBJ1-1 | TRBV3-1 | CASSQVLGREAFF
TRBJ2-3 | TRBV7-9 | CASSLDRGTDTQYF
TRBJ2-1 | TRBV11-2 | CASSTGRGQDNEQFF
TRBJ2-5 | TRBV29-1 | CSVEDSRVERETQYF
TRBJ1-4 | TRBV7-9 | CASSLETEKLFF
TRBJ2-3 | TRBV2 | CASSEVGSSGGARTDTQYF
TRBJ2-1 | TRBV7-9 | CASSLQIYNEQFF
TRBJ2-5 | TRBV20-1 | CSAGLGQETQYF
TRBJ1-2 | TRBV5-5 | CASSIPGQGAANYGYTF
TRBJ1-1 | TRBV4-1 | CASSTGSGEAFF
TRBJ2-1 | TRBV5-1 | CASAGGSDNEQFF
TRBJ1-5 | TRBV9 | CASSEGQGNTESQHF
TRBJ1-6 | TRBV14 | CASSRRASPLHF
TRBJ2-1 | TRBV18 | CASSPPDSYNEQFF
TRBJ1-1 | TRBV5-6 | CASSRPLDGANTEAFF
TRBJ2-3 | TRBV5-1 | CASSPERVTDTQYF
TRBJ2-1 | TRBV6-2/TRBV6-3 | CASSYRGRREQFF
TRBJ1-2 | TRBV7-9 | CASSRDREWNGYTF
TRBJ2-7 | TRBV29-1 | CSVGFEGALYEQYF
TRBJ1-3 | TRBV29-1 | CSVEGTLDSGNTIYF
TRBJ1-1 | TRBV20-1 | CSARGRALMNTEAFF
TRBJ2-5 | TRBV7-3 | CASSFQGAGETQYF
TRBJ2-1 | TRBV20-1 | CSARDSTGPYNEQFF
TRBJ2-3 | TRBV29-1 | CSDTSGVGYGDTQYF
TRBJ2-2 | TRBV6-5 | CASSYLASGGHGGELFF
TRBJ1-2 | TRBV2 | CASSTTQPGYTF
TRBJ1-2 | TRBV27 | CASSLSPDRAGGYTF